The entry below gives a single TCR beta chain sequence along with its context. This CDR3 is built from 15 residues. Trimming cost V 4 bases and J 2 bases; bases outside gene matches: 7. CDR1 and CDR2 (germline): SGHRS, YFSETQ. The source of the sample is a study of cytomegalovirus exposure and HLA in healthy donors. The PCR ran on 60 Vbeta and 13 Jbeta primers. The repertoire was sequenced with immunoSEQ multiplex PCR; TCRdb's copy has only in-frame clones and lacks some. The sample lists about 200,000 clones, 76% occurring once. V usage is TRBV5-1 and J usage is TRBJ2-7; 9 bases map to TRBD2. The receptor comes from a man between 18 and 35 years old in good health and CMV-seronegative. The sequencing sample was made of PBMCs. The CDR3 sequence is CASSERLAATYEQYF. The CDR3 bases are TGCGCCAGCAGCGAAAGACTAGCGGCTACCTACGAGCAGTACTTC. The full variable domain, completed using reference TRBV5-1 and TRBJ2-7, is KAGVTQTPRYLIKTRGQQVTLSCSPISGHRSVSWYQQTPGQGLQFLFEYFSETQRNKGNFPGRFSGRQFSNSRSEMNVSTLELGDSALYLCASSERLAATYEQYFGPGTRLTVT.